Below are 18 T cell receptor beta chains sequenced from a single sample in a study of T cell repertoires in cytomegalovirus infection. No antigens are known for them. TCRdb re-called the reads through MiXCR, storing one row per CDR3 protein. This sample carries around 230,000 distinct CDR3 sequences, 30% to 45% of them seen once, and the ten largest clones take 59%. The source material was CD8+ T cells from cultured PBMCs, sampled from culture after CMV antigen stimulation. Every receptor here comes from a human donor in good health (CMV status not recorded). Some clones in this sample may be carry-over from other donors' samples.

The chain uses TRBV9 and TRBJ2-3; 7 bases align to TRBD2. The CDR3 is 17 residues long. V gave up 4 bases and J gave up 2 bases; unmatched junction bases: 13. The V gene's germline CDR1 is SGDLS and CDR2 YYNGEE. CDR3 protein: CASSSIGTGGPTDTQYF. Written as DNA, the CDR3 is TGTGCCAGCAGCTCCATCGGGACGGGAGGCCCCACAGATACGCAGTATTTT. Using reference TRBV9 and TRBJ2-3 for the parts outside the CDR3, the full variable domain is DSGVTQTPKHLITATGQRVTLRCSPRSGDLSVYWYQQSLDQGLQFLIQYYNGEERAKGNILERFSAQQFPDLHSELNLSSLELGDSALYFCASSSIGTGGPTDTQYFGPGTRLTVL.

A few counts support this clonotype. The chain links TRBV7-9 to TRBJ2-1, with 10 positions matching TRBD2. From germline, CDR1 is SEHNR and CDR2 FQNEAQ (reference sequence). This CDR3 comprises 19 residues. V trimming: 2 bases; J trimming: 0 bases; junction bases outside the gene matches: 10. CDR3 residues: CASSLISRTSGSSYNEQFF. The CDR3 DNA sequence: TGTGCCAGCAGCTTAATATCCCGGACTAGCGGTAGCTCCTACAATGAGCAGTTCTTC. Filled out from reference TRBV7-9 and TRBJ2-1, the complete variable domain reads DTGVSQNPRHKITKRGQNVTFRCDPISEHNRLYWYRQTLGQGPEFLTYFQNEAQLEKSRLLSDRFSAERPKGSFSTLEIQRTEQGDSAMYLCASSLISRTSGSSYNEQFFGPGTRLTVL.

The chain is built from TRBV20-1 and TRBJ2-1, with no clear D. Trimming shortened V by 6 bases and J by 8 bases, and 8 bases separated the two germline ends. Germline V CDR1 and CDR2: DFQATT, SNEGSKA (reference sequence). This CDR3 contains 10 residues. This CDR3 reads CSAITYEQFF. The CDR3, as DNA: TGCAGTGCCATTACTTATGAGCAGTTCTTC.

This clonotype appeared many times. The chain couples TRBV7-9 to TRBJ2-2, with 8 bases aligning to TRBD1. After removal of 1 base from V and 7 bases from J, the junction contained 8 bases not matched to a gene. The CDR3 sequence is 16 residues long. The germline CDR1 and CDR2 sequences are SEHNR and FQNEAQ (reference sequence). CDR3 sequence reads: CASSLGTGRLIGELFF. DNA for the CDR3: TGTGCCAGCAGCTTAGGGACAGGGCGGTTGATCGGGGAGCTGTTTTTT.

The V and J genes are TRBV2 and TRBJ2-7; no reliable D call. CDR3 length: 10 residues. V was clipped by 3 bases and J by 5 bases, with 2 bases between them. Germline values: CDR1 SNHLY, CDR2 FYNNEI. The CDR3 protein is CASSDNEQYF. DNA of the CDR3: TGTGCCAGCAGTGACAACGAGCAGTACTTC.

This chain joins TRBV11-2 and TRBJ2-6, with a tentative D call TRBD1 (6 bases). The CDR3 consists of 16 residues. V was pared by 1 base and J by 2 bases, with 9 bases between. The germline gives CDR1 SGHAT, CDR2 FQNNGV. The CDR3 DNA reads as TGTGCCAGCAGCTTAGTTGGGGGCACTGGGGCCAACGTCCTGACTTTC. Amino acid sequence: CASSLVGGTGANVLTF.

A word on this clonotype: The junction does not match germline at one end; this may be a read error. The V call is TRBV28, the J call TRBJ2-2, with unresolved D. The germline gives CDR1 MDHEN, CDR2 SYDVKM. This CDR3 spans 12 amino acids. The CDR3 region has the DNA TGTGCTAGCAGTTCACCATCCCTTGAGCTGTTTTTT. Protein sequence: CASSSPSLELFF. Looking up the rest from reference TRBV28 and TRBJ2-2 gives the full variable domain: DVKVTQSSRYLVKRTGEKVFLECVQDMDHENMFWYRQDPGLGLRLIYFSYDVKMKEKGDIPEGYSVSREKKERFSLILESASTNQTSMYLCASSSPSLELFFGEGSRLTVL.

The chain carries TRBV12-3 or TRBV12-4 and TRBJ2-1; 8 bases map to TRBD2. The CDR3 is 15 amino acids. With V trimmed by 2 bases and J by 6 bases, 6 bases remained unmatched. CDR3 sequence: CASSLSSGAANEQFF. CDR3 coding DNA: TGTGCCAGCAGTTTAAGTAGCGGGGCAGCCAATGAGCAGTTCTTC.

The chain is built from TRBV27 and TRBJ1-5; D is possibly TRBD1 (5 bases). V was pared by 0 bases and J by 7 bases, with 10 bases between. Germline V gene data show CDR1 as MNHEY and CDR2 as SMNVEV (reference sequence). CDR3 size: 14 residues. CDR3 in DNA: TGTGCCAGCAGTTTATCGCCAGGGTCACAGCCCCAGCATTTT. This translates into CASSLSPGSQPQHF.

The chain carries TRBV27 and TRBJ1-1; tentatively, D is TRBD1 (6 bases). Trimming cost V 3 bases and J 8 bases, with 10 bases left between them. The CDR3 contains 12 residues. The V gene's germline CDR1 is MNHEY and CDR2 SMNVEV (reference sequence). The CDR3 coding sequence is TGTGCCAGCAGTTTTCGGGGGGCCGAAGCTTTCTTT. Translating gives CASSFRGAEAFF.

V and J are TRBV19 and TRBJ1-6; 7 bases agree with TRBD1. The V gene end was trimmed by 5 bases and the J gene end by 3 bases; junction bases not matched to a gene: 4. This CDR3 spans 15 amino acids. Looked up from germline, CDR1 is LNHDA and CDR2 is SQIVND (reference sequence). The CDR3 DNA is TGTGCCAGTAGTTCCGGACAGGACTATAATTCACCCCTCCACTTT. Residues: CASSSGQDYNSPLHF.

This clonotype was seen a handful of times. The chain uses TRBV4-1 and TRBJ2-1, with 10 bases aligning to TRBD2. Germline CDR1 reads MGHRA; CDR2 reads YSYEKL. J was trimmed by 2 bases and V by 0 bases; bases with no gene match: 4. The CDR3 spans 17 residues. The CDR3 protein is CASSQETSGAAYNEQFF. The CDR3 DNA is TGCGCCAGCAGCCAAGAAACTAGCGGGGCTGCCTACAATGAGCAGTTCTTC.

This clonotype was seen a handful of times. The chain joins TRBV2 to TRBJ1-2, with TRBD1 matching 7 bases. This CDR3 contains 12 residues. Germline-derived CDR1 and CDR2 are SNHLY and FYNNEI. Trimming removed 8 bases from V and 6 bases from J; junction bases left unmatched: 6. The CDR3 sequence is CASPDRANGYTF. CDR3 nucleotides: TGTGCCAGCCCCGACAGGGCGAATGGCTACACCTTC.

The rearrangement joins TRBV6-8 to TRBJ2-3; tentatively, D is TRBD1 (7 bases). The germline V gene has CDR1 MNHGY and CDR2 SAAAGT. V gave up 5 bases and J gave up 2 bases, with 11 bases separating them. The CDR3 is made up of 14 amino acids. CDR3: CASSQGGDTDTQYF. The DNA for the CDR3 is TGTGCCAGCAGTCAGGGGGGTGACACAGATACGCAGTATTTT.

This clonotype was detected only a few times. The V gene is TRBV7-2, the J gene TRBJ1-2; D call uncertain. This CDR3 comprises 13 residues. The V gene's germline CDR1 is SGHTA and CDR2 FQGNSA. V lost 7 bases and J 2 bases, leaving 11 bases between the germline ends. The CDR3 DNA is TGTGCCAGCACCCTCGGGCAGAACTATGGCTACACCTTC. This codes for CASTLGQNYGYTF.

This sequence joins TRBV7-6 and TRBJ2-1; TRBD1 is a possible D gene (6 bases). The CDR3 extends over 15 amino acids. Germline values: CDR1 SGHVS, CDR2 FNYEAQ. The ends were cut back, 3 bases at V and 5 bases at J, with 14 bases in the middle. CDR3 nucleotides: TGTGCCAGCAGCTTCCTCTCAGGGGTTAACAATGAGCAGTTCTTC. Translating gives CASSFLSGVNNEQFF.

The chain joins TRBV28 to TRBJ1-2; TRBD1 is a possible D gene (5 bases). The CDR3 length is 14 residues. V lost 4 bases and J 4 bases, leaving 13 bases between the germline ends. Per the germline V gene, CDR1 is MDHEN and CDR2 is SYDVKM. CDR3 sequence: CASSSVGTGYGYTF. For the CDR3, the DNA is TGTGCCAGCAGTTCAGTGGGGACGGGCTATGGCTACACCTTC.

There are a few counts of this clonotype. The CDR3 reads CASSQEPRVTEAFF. The CDR3 DNA follows: TGTGCCAGCAGCCAAGAGCCCCGGGTCACTGAAGCTTTCTTT. V is TRBV3-1 and J is TRBJ1-1; D call uncertain. Trimming pared 0 bases from V and 4 bases from J, leaving 9 bases between. Germline assignment: CDR1 LGHDT and CDR2 YNNKEL (reference sequence). CDR3 length: 14 residues.